This T cell receptor (beta chain) emerged from a study of blood T cell repertoires in COVID-19. Study background: From T cells, B-cell-depleted T cells, or PBMCs came the material, which was cDNA or gDNA.

V was pared by 2 bases and J by 15 bases, with 11 bases between. The V gene's germline CDR1 is SNHLY and CDR2 FYNNEI. CDR3 length: 11 residues. Repertoires were generated with immunoSEQ multiplex PCR, while TCRdb's copy carries only in-frame clones and drops some. This sample has some 64,000 clones, with roughly 70% found just once. The sequencing sample was made of PBMCs or T cells enriched from blood (not recorded which). The clonotype originates from a woman in her sixties or seventies who had been exposed to COVID-19. The rearrangement joins TRBV2 to TRBJ2-1; D is perhaps TRBD1 (5 bases). CDR3 bases: TGTGCCAGCAGTGAAAACCAGGGAACGTTCTTC. Its translation is CASSENQGTFF. Full variable domain (rest looked up from reference TRBV2 and TRBJ2-1): EPEVTQTPSHQVTQMGQEVILRCVPISNHLYFYWYRQILGQKVEFLVSFYNNEISEKSEIFDDQFSVERPDGSNFTLKIRSTKLEDSAMYFCASSENQGTFFGPGTRLTVL.